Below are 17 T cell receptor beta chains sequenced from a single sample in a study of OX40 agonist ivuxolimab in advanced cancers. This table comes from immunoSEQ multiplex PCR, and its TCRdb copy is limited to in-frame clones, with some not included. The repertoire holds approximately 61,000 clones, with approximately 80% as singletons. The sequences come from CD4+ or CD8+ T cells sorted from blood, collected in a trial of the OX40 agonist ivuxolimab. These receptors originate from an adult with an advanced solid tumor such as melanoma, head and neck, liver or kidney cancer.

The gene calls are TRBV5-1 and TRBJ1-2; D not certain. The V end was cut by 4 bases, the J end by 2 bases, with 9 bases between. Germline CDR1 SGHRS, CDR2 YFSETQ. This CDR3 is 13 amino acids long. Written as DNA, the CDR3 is TGCGCCAGCAGCGAACCGGAGAACTATGGCTACACCTTC. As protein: CASSEPENYGYTF.

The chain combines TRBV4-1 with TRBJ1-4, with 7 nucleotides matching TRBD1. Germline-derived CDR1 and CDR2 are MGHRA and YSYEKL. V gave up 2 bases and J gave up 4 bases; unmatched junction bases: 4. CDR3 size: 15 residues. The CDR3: CASSQLDRSNEKLFF. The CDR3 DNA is TGCGCCAGCAGCCAACTGGACAGGAGTAATGAAAAACTGTTTTTT.

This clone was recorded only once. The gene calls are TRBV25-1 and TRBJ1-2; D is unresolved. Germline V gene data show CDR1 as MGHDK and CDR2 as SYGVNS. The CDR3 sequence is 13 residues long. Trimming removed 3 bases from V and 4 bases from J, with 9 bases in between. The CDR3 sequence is CASSDIRAYGYTF. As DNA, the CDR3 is TGTGCCAGCAGTGACATCCGGGCCTATGGCTACACCTTC.

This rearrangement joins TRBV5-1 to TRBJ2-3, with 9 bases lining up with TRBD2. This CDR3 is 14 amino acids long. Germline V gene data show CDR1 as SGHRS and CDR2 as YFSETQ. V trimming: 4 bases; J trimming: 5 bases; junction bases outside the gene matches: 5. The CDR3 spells CASSEGAGGDTQYF. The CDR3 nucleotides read TGCGCCAGCAGCGAAGGAGCGGGAGGAGATACGCAGTATTTT.

CDR3 DNA: TGCGCCAGCAGCTTGGGCATGGGCCCGAATGAGCAGTTCTTC. Protein sequence: CASSLGMGPNEQFF. J is TRBJ2-1 and V is TRBV5-1; D uncertain. CDR1 is SGHRS and CDR2 is YFSETQ in the germline V gene. The V end was cut by 0 bases, the J end by 7 bases, with 11 bases between. The CDR3 extends over 14 amino acids.

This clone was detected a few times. The CDR3 coding sequence is TGTGCCATCAGTGAGTCGATATGGGGGGGCAATGAGCAGTTCTTC. Encoded protein: CAISESIWGGNEQFF. The chain has TRBV10-3 and TRBJ2-1; 7 nucleotides line up with TRBD2. CDR1 ENHRY and CDR2 SYGVKD come from the germline V gene. V lost 0 bases to trimming and J lost 6 bases; unmatched junction nucleotides: 5. There are 15 residues in the CDR3.

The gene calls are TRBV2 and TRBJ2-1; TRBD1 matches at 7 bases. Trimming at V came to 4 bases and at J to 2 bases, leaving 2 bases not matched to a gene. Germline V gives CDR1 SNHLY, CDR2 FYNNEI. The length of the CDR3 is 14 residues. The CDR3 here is CASSGDSTYNEQFF. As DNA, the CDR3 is TGTGCCAGCAGTGGGGACAGTACCTACAATGAGCAGTTCTTC.

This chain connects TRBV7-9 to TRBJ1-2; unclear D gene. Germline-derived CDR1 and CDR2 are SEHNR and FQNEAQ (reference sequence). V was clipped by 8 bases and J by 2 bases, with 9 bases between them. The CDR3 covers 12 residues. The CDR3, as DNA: TGTGCCAGCGGCCAAGGGAACTATGGCTACACCTTC. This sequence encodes CASGQGNYGYTF.

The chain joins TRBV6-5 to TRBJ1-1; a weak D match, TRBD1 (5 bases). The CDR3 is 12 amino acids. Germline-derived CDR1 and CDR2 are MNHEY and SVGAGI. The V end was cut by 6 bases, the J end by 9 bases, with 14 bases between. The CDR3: CASRFSRQKAFF. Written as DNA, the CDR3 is TGTGCCAGCAGGTTTAGCCGACAGAAAGCTTTCTTT.

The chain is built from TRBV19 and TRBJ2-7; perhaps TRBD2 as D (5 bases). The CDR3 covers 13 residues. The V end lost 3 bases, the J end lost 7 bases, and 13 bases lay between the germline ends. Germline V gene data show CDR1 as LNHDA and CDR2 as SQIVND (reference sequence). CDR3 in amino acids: CASSIWGAQEQYF. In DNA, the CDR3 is TGTGCCAGTAGTATCTGGGGAGCGCAAGAGCAGTACTTC. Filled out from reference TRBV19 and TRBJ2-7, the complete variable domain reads DGGITQSPKYLFRKEGQNVTLSCEQNLNHDAMYWYRQDPGQGLRLIYYSQIVNDFQKGDIAEGYSVSREKKESFPLTVTSAQKNPTAFYLCASSIWGAQEQYFGPGTRLTVT.

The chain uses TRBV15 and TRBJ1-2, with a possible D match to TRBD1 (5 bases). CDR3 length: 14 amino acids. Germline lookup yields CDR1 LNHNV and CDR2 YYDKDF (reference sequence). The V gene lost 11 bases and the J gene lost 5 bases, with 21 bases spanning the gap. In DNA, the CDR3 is TGTGCCGCGGGGCGGTCGCTAACGAGTTATGGCTACACCTTC. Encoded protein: CAAGRSLTSYGYTF.

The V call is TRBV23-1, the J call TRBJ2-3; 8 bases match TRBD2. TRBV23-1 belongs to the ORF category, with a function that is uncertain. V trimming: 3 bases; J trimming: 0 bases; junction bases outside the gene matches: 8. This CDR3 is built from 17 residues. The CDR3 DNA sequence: TGCGCCAGCAGTCACCTACGGGGGGGAGGGAGCACAGATACGCAGTATTTT. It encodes CASSHLRGGGSTDTQYF.

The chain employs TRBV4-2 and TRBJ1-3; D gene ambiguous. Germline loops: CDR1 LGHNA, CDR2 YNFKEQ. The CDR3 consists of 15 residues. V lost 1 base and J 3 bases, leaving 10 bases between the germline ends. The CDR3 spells CASSQAEKIGNTIYF. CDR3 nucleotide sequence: TGTGCCAGCAGCCAAGCCGAAAAGATTGGAAACACCATATATTTT.

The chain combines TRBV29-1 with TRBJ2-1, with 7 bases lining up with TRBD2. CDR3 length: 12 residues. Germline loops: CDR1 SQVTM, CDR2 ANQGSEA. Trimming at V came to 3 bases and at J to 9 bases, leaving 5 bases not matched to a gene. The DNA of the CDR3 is TGCAGCGTTGAGTTTTCGGGAGGTGAGCAGTTCTTC. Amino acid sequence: CSVEFSGGEQFF.

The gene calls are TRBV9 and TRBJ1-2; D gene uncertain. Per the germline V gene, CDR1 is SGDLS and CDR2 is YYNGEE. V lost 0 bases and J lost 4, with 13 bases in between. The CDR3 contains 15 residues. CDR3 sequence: CASSVVAGGGYGYTF. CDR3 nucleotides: TGTGCCAGCAGCGTAGTCGCGGGAGGCGGCTATGGCTACACCTTC.

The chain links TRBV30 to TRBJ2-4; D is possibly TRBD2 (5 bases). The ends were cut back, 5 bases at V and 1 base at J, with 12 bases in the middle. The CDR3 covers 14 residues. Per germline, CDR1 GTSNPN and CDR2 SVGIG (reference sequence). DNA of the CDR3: TGTGCCTGGGAGGCGGGTTCCGCCAAAAACATTCAGTACTTC. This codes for CAWEAGSAKNIQYF.

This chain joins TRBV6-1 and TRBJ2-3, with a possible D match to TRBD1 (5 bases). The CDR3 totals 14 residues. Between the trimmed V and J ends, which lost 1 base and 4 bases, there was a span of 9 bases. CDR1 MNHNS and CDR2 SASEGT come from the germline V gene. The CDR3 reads CASSEVSRADTQYF. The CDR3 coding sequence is TGTGCCAGCAGTGAAGTCAGCAGGGCAGATACGCAGTATTTT.